This TCR beta chain appears in the sequencing data of a study of blood T cell repertoires in COVID-19. TCRdb's table, derived via immunoSEQ multiplex PCR, lists solely in-frame clones and lacks some. Found here are over 45,000 clones, roughly 87% of them singletons; the top ten hold about 7.7%. The CDR3 is 15 amino acids. V lost 1 base, J lost 1 base, and 7 bases lay in between. Germline V lookup: CDR1 LNHNV, CDR2 YYDKDF (reference sequence). The V and J genes are TRBV15 and TRBJ1-4; D not resolved. The sample taken for sequencing was peripheral blood. This TCR came from a man in his sixties with active COVID-19. Here the CDR3 reads CATSRARRTNEKLFF. CDR3 coding DNA: TGTGCCACCAGCAGAGCTAGGAGAACTAATGAAAAACTGTTTTTT.